This T cell receptor beta chain was sequenced during a study of regulatory T cells in long-lasting Graves disease. According to the study, TCR beta libraries were built with iRepertoire HTBI primers and CDR3-region Arm-PCR. TCRdb reprocessed the multiplex PCR reads with MiXCR, giving one entry per CDR3 protein. The top ten hold just under 30% of the sample, which has fewer than 400,000 distinct CDR3 sequences, roughly 21% seen once. Specified time point: persistent/refractory GD, antithyroid drugs over 5 years with positive TRAb. PBMC-derived RNA was used for the TCR library. For this clonotype: Its specificity is not known.

V lost 4 bases and J 5 bases, leaving 15 bases between the germline ends. Germline V gene data show CDR1 as SGHTA and CDR2 as FQGNSA. This CDR3 has 15 residues. Study outcomes and limitations: New patients shared about 880 public clonotypes, fewer than the approximately 2,700 shared by persistent patients.

The sequencing used peripheral blood mononuclear cells (PBMCs), collected when the disease was refractory, from a patient treated with antithyroid drugs. The rearrangement uses TRBV7-2 and TRBJ2-1; D remains ambiguous. This TCR came from a female donor with Graves disease. The CDR3 protein is CASSSTALRNNEQFF. The CDR3, as DNA: TGTGCCAGCAGCTCAACCGCGTTACGGAACAATGAGCAGTTCTTC.